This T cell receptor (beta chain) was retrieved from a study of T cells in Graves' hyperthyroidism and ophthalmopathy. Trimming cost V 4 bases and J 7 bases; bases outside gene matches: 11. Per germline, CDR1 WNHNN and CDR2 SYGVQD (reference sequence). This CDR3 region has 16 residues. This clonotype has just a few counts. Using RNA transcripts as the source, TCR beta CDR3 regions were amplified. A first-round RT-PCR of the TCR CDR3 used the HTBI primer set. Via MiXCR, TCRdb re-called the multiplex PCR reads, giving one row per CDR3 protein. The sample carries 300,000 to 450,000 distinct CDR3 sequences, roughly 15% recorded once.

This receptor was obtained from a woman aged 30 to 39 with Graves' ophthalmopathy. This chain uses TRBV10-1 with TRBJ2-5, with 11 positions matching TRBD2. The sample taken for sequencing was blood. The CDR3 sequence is CASSGTSGGNYGTQYF. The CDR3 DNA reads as TGCGCCAGCAGTGGTACTAGCGGGGGAAATTACGGGACCCAGTACTTC.